Listed below are T cell receptor beta chains from one sample, sequenced in a study of OX40 agonist ivuxolimab in advanced cancers. The table came from immunoSEQ multiplex PCR; TCRdb's copy has only in-frame clones and leaves some out. Counted here are tens of thousands of clones, 70% to 90% occurring once; the ten biggest clones make up approximately 9.1%. Here the sequenced sample was CD4+ or CD8+ T cells sorted from blood, taken in a trial of the OX40 agonist ivuxolimab. The origin of the receptors is an adult with an advanced solid tumor such as melanoma, head and neck, liver or kidney cancer. The CDR3 runs from the conserved cysteine through the conserved F or W. A D gene is named only where the DNA matches it firmly. A clone size is listed for some rows: how often the clone was seen (once, few, many), or a class if it is expanded.

J,D,V,size,CDR3,DNA
TRBJ2-5,TRBD2,TRBV5-1,NA,CASRPGLAGGGEETQYF,TGCGCCAGCAGGCCGGGACTAGCGGGAGGGGGAGAAGAGACCCAGTACTTC
TRBJ2-7,TRBD1,TRBV6-5,NA,CASRSGTGVTNEQYF,TGTGCCAGCAGATCCGGGACAGGGGTAACGAACGAGCAGTACTTC
TRBJ1-2,TRBD1,TRBV9,NA,CASSVSQGAYGYTF,TGTGCCAGCAGCGTTAGTCAGGGGGCCTATGGCTACACCTTC
TRBJ2-5,TRBD2,TRBV4-1,NA,CASSQDRTRETQYF,TGCGCCAGCAGCCAAGATAGGACTAGAGAGACCCAGTACTTC
TRBJ1-5,NA,TRBV5-4,NA,CASSSGGGSNQPQHF,TGTGCCAGCAGCTCGGGAGGGGGTAGCAATCAGCCCCAGCATTTT
TRBJ2-7,TRBD2,TRBV5-1,NA,CASSFSGASYEQYF,TGCGCCAGCAGCTTCAGCGGGGCCTCCTACGAGCAGTACTTC
TRBJ1-4,TRBD1,TRBV5-1,NA,CASSVTGVYEKLFF,TGCGCCAGCAGCGTGACAGGGGTGTACGAAAAACTGTTTTTT
TRBJ2-2,TRBD2,TRBV5-1,NA,CASSRLAGAGELFF,TGCGCCAGCAGCAGACTAGCGGGGGCCGGGGAGCTGTTTTTT
TRBJ2-5,TRBD1,TRBV19,NA,CASSGRQGGQETQYF,TGTGCCAGTAGTGGTCGACAGGGGGGGCAAGAGACCCAGTACTTC
TRBJ1-1,NA,TRBV10-3,NA,CAISNHQNTEAFF,TGTGCCATCAGCAATCATCAGAACACTGAAGCTTTCTTT
TRBJ2-7,NA,TRBV28,NA,CASSPRDISVRQYF,TGTGCCAGCAGTCCGCGGGACATCTCGGTACGGCAGTACTTC
TRBJ1-3,NA,TRBV2,NA,CASSDSGAGGNTIYF,TGTGCCAGCAGTGATTCCGGGGCAGGGGGAAACACCATATATTTT
TRBJ1-3,NA,TRBV5-1,NA,CASSPGQSSGNTIYF,TGCGCCAGCAGCCCCGGACAGAGCTCTGGAAACACCATATATTTT
TRBJ1-5,NA,TRBV28,NA,CASSPLDRNNQPQHF,TGTGCCAGCAGTCCCCTCGACAGAAACAATCAGCCCCAGCATTTT
TRBJ2-7,TRBD2,TRBV4-2,NA,CASSQASRTSGGHLTF,TGTGCCAGCAGCCAAGCCTCACGAACTAGCGGGGGCCATCTTACATTC
TRBJ1-3,NA,TRBV18,NA,CASSPNQLSGNTIYF,TGTGCCAGCTCACCGAATCAGCTCTCTGGAAACACCATATATTTT
TRBJ1-2,NA,TRBV5-5,NA,CASSPWSGYGYTF,TGTGCCAGCAGCCCTTGGTCCGGCTATGGCTACACCTTC
TRBJ2-5,NA,TRBV9,NA,CASSAPTGGLQETQYF,TGTGCCAGCAGCGCTCCCACCGGGGGCCTGCAAGAGACCCAGTACTTC
TRBJ1-1,NA,TRBV14,once,CASSQEGNTEAFF,TGTGCCAGCAGCCAAGAGGGTAACACTGAAGCTTTCTTT
TRBJ2-7,NA,TRBV6-6,NA,CASSPDGLSYEQYF,TGTGCCAGCAGTCCGGACGGCTTATCCTACGAGCAGTACTTC
TRBJ2-5,NA,TRBV2,NA,CASSGTGSETQYF,TGTGCCAGCAGTGGCACAGGTTCAGAGACCCAGTACTTC
TRBJ2-2,NA,TRBV4-1,NA,CASSQPQGSTGELFF,TGCGCCAGCAGCCAGCCCCAGGGATCCACCGGGGAGCTGTTTTTT
TRBJ2-5,TRBD2,TRBV9,NA,CASSASGGEETQYF,TGTGCCAGCAGCGCTAGCGGGGGGGAAGAGACCCAGTACTTC
TRBJ2-1,TRBD2,TRBV11-3,NA,CASTPSGGSNEQFF,TGTGCCAGCACCCCGTCCGGCGGGAGCAATGAGCAGTTCTTC
TRBJ1-5,NA,TRBV28,NA,CASSLGGREYQPQHF,TGTGCCAGCAGTTTAGGGGGGCGCGAATATCAGCCCCAGCATTTT
TRBJ1-3,NA,TRBV6-6,NA,CASTLPRGNTIYF,TGTGCCAGCACCCTGCCCCGGGGAAACACCATATATTTT
TRBJ1-2,NA,TRBV20-1,NA,CSARNNYGYTF,TGCAGTGCTAGGAATAACTATGGCTACACCTTC
TRBJ2-3,NA,TRBV7-3,NA,CASSRAPGRSTDTQYF,TGTGCCAGCAGCCGCGCCCCGGGACGAAGCACAGATACGCAGTATTTT
TRBJ1-6,NA,TRBV4-1,NA,CASSRQLQGMYSYNSPLHF,TGCGCCAGCAGCCGACAATTGCAGGGGATGTACTCCTATAATTCACCCCTCCACTTT
TRBJ2-5,TRBD2,TRBV15,NA,CATSRVAGGLETQYF,TGTGCCACCAGCAGAGTAGCGGGAGGATTGGAGACCCAGTACTTC
TRBJ1-1,TRBD1,TRBV7-9,once,CASNRWTGLNTEAFF,TGTGCCAGCAACCGATGGACAGGGTTGAACACTGAAGCTTTCTTT
TRBJ2-7,NA,TRBV6-6,once,CASSYLAGSSYEQYF,TGTGCCAGCAGTTACCTGGCCGGAAGCTCCTACGAGCAGTACTTC
TRBJ2-7,TRBD1,TRBV5-1,NA,CASSLGGTGDGIEQYF,TGCGCCAGCAGCTTGGGCGGGACAGGGGATGGGATCGAGCAGTACTTC
TRBJ2-7,TRBD1,TRBV2,NA,CASSQRDSFYEQYF,TGTGCCAGCAGCCAACGGGACAGCTTCTACGAGCAGTACTTC
TRBJ1-1,NA,TRBV28,NA,CASRQRRVAFF,TGTGCCAGCCGGCAGCGCCGGGTGGCTTTCTTT
TRBJ2-1,NA,TRBV6-1,NA,CASSPRTGSYNEQFF,TGTGCCAGCAGTCCCCGGACTGGCTCCTACAATGAGCAGTTCTTC
TRBJ1-5,TRBD1,TRBV6-6,NA,CASSARTGSNQPQHF,TGTGCCAGCAGTGCCCGGACAGGGAGCAATCAGCCCCAGCATTTT
TRBJ2-7,TRBD1,TRBV6-5,NA,CASSYEQGYEQYF,TGTGCCAGCAGTTACGAACAGGGGTACGAGCAGTACTTC
TRBJ2-2,NA,TRBV7-2,NA,CASSFASVTGELFF,TGTGCCAGCAGCTTCGCAAGTGTCACCGGGGAGCTGTTTTTT
TRBJ2-5,NA,TRBV18,NA,CASSPGEVKTQYF,TGTGCCAGCTCACCTGGGGAGGTGAAGACCCAGTACTTC
TRBJ2-5,TRBD1,TRBV5-4,NA,CASSLERGREETQYF,TGTGCCAGCAGCTTGGAAAGGGGGCGAGAAGAGACCCAGTACTTC
TRBJ2-7,NA,TRBV5-6,NA,CASSPGAGNEQYF,TGTGCCAGCAGCCCGGGAGCCGGGAACGAGCAGTACTTC
TRBJ2-7,NA,TRBV7-2,NA,CASSSGTKQYF,TGTGCCAGCAGCTCCGGGACGAAGCAGTACTTC
TRBJ2-5,TRBD2,TRBV5-4,NA,CASSTLAGLAGGPGETQYF,TGTGCCAGCAGCACCCTAGCCGGACTAGCGGGAGGGCCTGGCGAGACCCAGTACTTC
TRBJ2-7,NA,TRBV28,NA,CASSLMGGVEQYF,TGTGCCAGCAGTTTAATGGGGGGAGTGGAGCAGTACTTC
TRBJ2-7,NA,TRBV5-1,NA,CASSLSRGVLYEQYF,TGCGCCAGCAGCTTGAGCAGGGGGGTCTTATACGAGCAGTACTTC
TRBJ2-1,TRBD2,TRBV4-1,NA,CASSQDASGTSYNEQFF,TGCGCCAGCAGCCAAGATGCGTCAGGGACTAGCTACAATGAGCAGTTCTTC
TRBJ1-2,NA,TRBV19,NA,CATQKQGNYGYTF,TGTGCCACCCAGAAACAGGGAAACTATGGCTACACCTTC
TRBJ1-2,NA,TRBV19,NA,CASRRQNYGYTF,TGTGCCAGTAGGAGACAGAACTATGGCTACACCTTC
TRBJ1-6,NA,TRBV9,NA,CASQTGARNSPLHF,TGTGCCAGCCAAACCGGGGCCAGGAATTCACCCCTCCACTTT
TRBJ1-1,TRBD1,TRBV6-5,NA,CASSSTGVAFF,TGTGCCAGCAGTTCTACAGGGGTAGCTTTCTTT
TRBJ1-1,NA,TRBV27,NA,CASKVRRNTEAFF,TGTGCCAGCAAGGTCAGGAGAAACACTGAAGCTTTCTTT